Listed below are T cell receptor beta chains from one sample, sequenced in a study of T cells in Graves' hyperthyroidism and ophthalmopathy. TCRdb called the multiplex PCR reads again in MiXCR, with one record for every CDR3 protein. The table lists around 36,000 distinct CDR3 sequences, roughly 52% of them singletons. The specimen sequenced was blood. The receptors were gathered from a man in his forties with Graves' ophthalmopathy. CDR3s include the opening cysteine and the closing phenylalanine or tryptophan. The order of the fields is D gene, clone size, V gene, J gene, CDR3 protein, CDR3 DNA. A D gene is named only where the DNA matches it firmly. Not all rows give a size; the values are once, few, many and, for expanded clones, a class.

TRBD1	-	TRBV5-4	TRBJ1-2	CASSLGTGDGYTF	TGTGCCAGCAGCTTGGGTACAGGGGATGGCTACACCTTC
-	medium-sized	TRBV2	TRBJ2-3	CASSESTDTQYF	TGTGCCAGCAGTGAGAGCACAGATACGCAGTATTTT
-	many	TRBV13	TRBJ2-5	CASSLGGGRETQYF	TGTGCCAGCAGCTTGGGGGGGGGCAGAGAGACCCAGTACTTC
TRBD1	-	TRBV2	TRBJ2-1	CASSGTGGDEQFF	TGTGCCAGCAGTGGGACAGGGGGCGATGAGCAGTTCTTC
-	-	TRBV28	TRBJ2-7	CASSLSPCSYEQYF	TGTGCCAGCAGCCTAAGTCCGTGCTCCTACGAGCAGTACTTC
-	many	TRBV7-9	TRBJ2-1	CASSFNSYNEQFF	TGTGCCAGCAGCTTTAACTCCTACAATGAGCAGTTCTTC
TRBD1	many	TRBV4-1	TRBJ2-1	CASRPDRVDHNEQFF	TGCGCCAGCAGACCCGACAGGGTAGATCACAATGAGCAGTTCTTC
-	-	TRBV29-1	TRBJ2-5	CSEEGIIQETQYF	TGCAGCGAAGAGGGAATCATACAAGAGACCCAGTACTTC
-	many	TRBV27	TRBJ1-2	CASSFLPSTNGYTF	TGTGCCAGCAGTTTCTTACCTTCTACTAATGGCTACACCTTC
TRBD1	-	TRBV7-9	TRBJ2-3	CASSWENRGNNEQYF	TGTGCCAGCAGCTGGGAAAACAGGGGTAACAATGAGCAGTATTTT
TRBD1	-	TRBV9	TRBJ2-5	CASSSQGTGGVQYF	TGTGCCAGCAGCTCCCAGGGGACAGGAGGGGTCCAGTACTTC
-	-	TRBV7-8	TRBJ1-5	CASSQPQHF	TGTGCCAGCAGTCAGCCCCAGCATTTT
-	-	TRBV29-1	TRBJ2-1	CSVVGRDNEQFF	TGCAGCGTCGTGGGGAGAGACAATGAGCAGTTCTTC
-	many	TRBV5-1	TRBJ2-2	CASTPLTTGELFF	TGCGCCAGCACCCCACTCACAACCGGGGAGCTGTTTTTT
-	medium-sized	TRBV20-1	TRBJ1-1	CSAPRPRMNTEAFF	TGCAGTGCACCTAGGCCAAGAATGAACACTGAAGCTTTCTTT
TRBD1	-	TRBV5-1	TRBJ1-2	CASSFASGTGFNYGYTF	TGCGCCAGCAGCTTCGCAAGCGGGACAGGCTTTAACTATGGCTACACCTTC
TRBD1	medium-sized	TRBV29-1	TRBJ1-3	CSVGGTGTGNTIYF	TGCAGCGTTGGCGGGACAGGGACTGGAAACACCATATATTTT
-	-	TRBV25-1	TRBJ2-1	CAYNEQFF	TGTGCCTACAATGAGCAGTTCTTC
TRBD2	many	TRBV20-1	TRBJ2-3	CSALLAGGSRGEEADTQYF	TGCAGTGCTTTACTAGCGGGAGGAAGCAGGGGGGAGGAAGCAGATACGCAGTATTTT
TRBD1	many	TRBV11-3	TRBJ1-2	CASSPDRACYTF	TGTGCCAGCAGCCCCGACAGGGCTTGCTACACCTTC